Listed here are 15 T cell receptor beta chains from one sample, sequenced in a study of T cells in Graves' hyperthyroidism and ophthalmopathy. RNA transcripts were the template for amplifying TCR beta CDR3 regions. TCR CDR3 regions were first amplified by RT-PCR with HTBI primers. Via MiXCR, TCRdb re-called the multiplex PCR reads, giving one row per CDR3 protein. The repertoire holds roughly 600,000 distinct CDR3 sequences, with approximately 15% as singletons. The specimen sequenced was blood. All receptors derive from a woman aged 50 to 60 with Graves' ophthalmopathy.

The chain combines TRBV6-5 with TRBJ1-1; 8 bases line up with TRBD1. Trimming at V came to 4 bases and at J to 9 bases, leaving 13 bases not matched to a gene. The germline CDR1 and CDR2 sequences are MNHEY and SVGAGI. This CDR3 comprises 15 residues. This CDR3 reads CASSSLRQGPRQAFF. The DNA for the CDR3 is TGTGCCAGCAGTTCACTCCGACAGGGGCCCCGGCAAGCTTTCTTT.

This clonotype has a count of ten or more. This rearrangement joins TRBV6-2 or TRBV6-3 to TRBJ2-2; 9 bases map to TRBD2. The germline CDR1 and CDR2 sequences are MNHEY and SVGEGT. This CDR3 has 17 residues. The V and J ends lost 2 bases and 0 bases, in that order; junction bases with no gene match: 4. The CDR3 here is CASSYAVAGANTGELFF. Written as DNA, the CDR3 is TGTGCCAGCAGTTACGCCGTAGCGGGAGCGAACACCGGGGAGCTGTTTTTT.

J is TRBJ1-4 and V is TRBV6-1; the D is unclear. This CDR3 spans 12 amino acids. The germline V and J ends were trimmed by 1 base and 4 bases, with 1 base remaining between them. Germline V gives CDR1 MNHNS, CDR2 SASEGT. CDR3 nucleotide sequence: TGTGCCAGCAGTGAAGATAATGAAAAACTGTTTTTT. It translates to CASSEDNEKLFF.

DNA for the CDR3: TGTGCCACCAGTGATTTCTTCGGCGGCTACACCTTC. Translating gives CATSDFFGGYTF. The chain recombines TRBV24-1 with TRBJ1-2, with D hard to call. Germline CDR1 and CDR2: KGHDR and SFDVKD. This CDR3 region has 12 residues. The V and J ends lost 1 base and 8 bases respectively, with 7 bases between them.

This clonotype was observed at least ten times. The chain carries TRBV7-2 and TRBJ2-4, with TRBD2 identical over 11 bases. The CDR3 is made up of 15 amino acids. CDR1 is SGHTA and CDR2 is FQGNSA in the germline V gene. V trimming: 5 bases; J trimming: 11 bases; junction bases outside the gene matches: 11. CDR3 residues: CASSLTSGLAEVQYF. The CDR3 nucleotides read TGTGCCAGCAGCCTCACTTCGGGACTAGCGGAGGTTCAGTACTTC.

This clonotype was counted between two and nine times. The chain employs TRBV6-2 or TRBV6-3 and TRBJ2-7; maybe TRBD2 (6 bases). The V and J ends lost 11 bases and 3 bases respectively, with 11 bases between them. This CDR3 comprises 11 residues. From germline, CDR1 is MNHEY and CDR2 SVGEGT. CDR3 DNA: TGTGCCTCCCAGGGACTCTACGAGCAGTACTTC. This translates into CASQGLYEQYF.

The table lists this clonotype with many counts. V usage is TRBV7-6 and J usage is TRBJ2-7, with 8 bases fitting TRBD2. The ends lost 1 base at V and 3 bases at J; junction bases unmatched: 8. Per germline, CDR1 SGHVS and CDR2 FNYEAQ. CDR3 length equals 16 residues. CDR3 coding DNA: TGTGCCAGCAGCTTAGGATTGGGTGCGGGAGGCTACGAGCAGTACTTC. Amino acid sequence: CASSLGLGAGGYEQYF.

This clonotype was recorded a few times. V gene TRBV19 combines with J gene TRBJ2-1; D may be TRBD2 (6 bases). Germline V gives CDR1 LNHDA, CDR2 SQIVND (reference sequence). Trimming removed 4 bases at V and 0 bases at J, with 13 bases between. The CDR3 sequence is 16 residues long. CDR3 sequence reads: CASSRTHSGSYNEQFF. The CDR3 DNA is TGTGCCAGTAGTAGAACCCATAGCGGCTCCTACAATGAGCAGTTCTTC.

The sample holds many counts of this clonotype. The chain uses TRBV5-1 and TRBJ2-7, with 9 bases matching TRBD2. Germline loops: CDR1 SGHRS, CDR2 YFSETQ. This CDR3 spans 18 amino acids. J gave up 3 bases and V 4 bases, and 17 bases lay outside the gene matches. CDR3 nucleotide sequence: TGCGCCAGCAGCAGCCGGTATCCTTTAGCGGGGGCCCTCTACGAGCAGTACTTC. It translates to CASSSRYPLAGALYEQYF. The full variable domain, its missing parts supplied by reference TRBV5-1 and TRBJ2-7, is KAGVTQTPRYLIKTRGQQVTLSCSPISGHRSVSWYQQTPGQGLQFLFEYFSETQRNKGNFPGRFSGRQFSNSRSEMNVSTLELGDSALYLCASSSRYPLAGALYEQYFGPGTRLTVT.

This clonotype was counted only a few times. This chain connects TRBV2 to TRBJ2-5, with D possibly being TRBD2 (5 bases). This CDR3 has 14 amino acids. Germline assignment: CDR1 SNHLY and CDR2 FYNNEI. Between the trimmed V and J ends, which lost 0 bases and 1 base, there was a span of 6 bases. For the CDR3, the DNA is TGTGCCAGCAGTGAAGCGCGGGTCCAAGAGACCCAGTACTTC. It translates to CASSEARVQETQYF.

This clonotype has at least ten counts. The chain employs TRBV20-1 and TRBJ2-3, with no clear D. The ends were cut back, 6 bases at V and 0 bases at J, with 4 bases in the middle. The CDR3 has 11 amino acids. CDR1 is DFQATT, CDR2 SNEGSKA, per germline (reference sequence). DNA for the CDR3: TGCAGTGCCCGAAGCACAGATACGCAGTATTTT. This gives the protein CSARSTDTQYF.

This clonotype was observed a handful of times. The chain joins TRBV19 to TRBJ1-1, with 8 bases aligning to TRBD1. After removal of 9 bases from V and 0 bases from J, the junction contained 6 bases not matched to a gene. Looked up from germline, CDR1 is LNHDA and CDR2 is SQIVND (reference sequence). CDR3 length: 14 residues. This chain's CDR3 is CASRNRGVNTEAFF. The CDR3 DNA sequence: TGTGCCAGCAGAAACAGGGGGGTGAACACTGAAGCTTTCTTT.

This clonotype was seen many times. The CDR3 nucleotides are TGCAGTGCTCGGACTAGCGGGATTCAAGAGACCCAGTACTTC. The encoded protein is CSARTSGIQETQYF. The chain employs TRBV20-1 and TRBJ2-5, with 12 bases identical to TRBD2. CDR1 is DFQATT and CDR2 is SNEGSKA in the germline V gene (reference sequence). The CDR3 spans 14 residues. V lost 5 bases, J lost 2 bases, and 3 bases stayed unmatched.

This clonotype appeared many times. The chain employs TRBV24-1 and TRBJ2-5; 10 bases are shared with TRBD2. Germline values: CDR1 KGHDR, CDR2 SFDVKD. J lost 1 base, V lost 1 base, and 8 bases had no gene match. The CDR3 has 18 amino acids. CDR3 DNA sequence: TGTGCCACCAGTGATTTAGACCGAGCGGGAGGGCTCCAAGAGACCCAGTACTTC. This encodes CATSDLDRAGGLQETQYF.

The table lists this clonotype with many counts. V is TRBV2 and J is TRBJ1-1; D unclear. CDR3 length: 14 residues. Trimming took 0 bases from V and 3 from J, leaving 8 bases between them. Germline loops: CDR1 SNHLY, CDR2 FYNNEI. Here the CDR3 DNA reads TGTGCCAGCAGTGAAGCTATTCTAGACACTGAAGCTTTCTTT. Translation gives CASSEAILDTEAFF.